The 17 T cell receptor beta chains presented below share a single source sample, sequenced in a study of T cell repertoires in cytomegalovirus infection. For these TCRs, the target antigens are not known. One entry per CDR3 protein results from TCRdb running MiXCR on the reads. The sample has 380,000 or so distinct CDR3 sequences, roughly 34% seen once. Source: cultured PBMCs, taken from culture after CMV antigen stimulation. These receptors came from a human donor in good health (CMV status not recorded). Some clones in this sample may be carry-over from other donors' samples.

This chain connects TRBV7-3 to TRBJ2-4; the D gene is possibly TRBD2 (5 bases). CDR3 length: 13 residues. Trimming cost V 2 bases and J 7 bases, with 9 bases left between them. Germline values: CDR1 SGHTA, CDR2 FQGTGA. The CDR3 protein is CASSLSSGNIQYF. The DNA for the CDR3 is TGTGCCAGCAGCTTATCGTCGGGGAACATTCAGTACTTC.

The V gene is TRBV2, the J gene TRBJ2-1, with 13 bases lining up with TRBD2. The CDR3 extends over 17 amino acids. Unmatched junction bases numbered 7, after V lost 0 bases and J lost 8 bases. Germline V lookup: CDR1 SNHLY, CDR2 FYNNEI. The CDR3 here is CASSEAVTSGRADEQFF. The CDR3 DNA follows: TGTGCCAGCAGTGAAGCAGTAACTAGCGGGAGGGCCGATGAGCAGTTCTTC.

CDR3: CASSLAATPYGYTF. CDR3 coding DNA: TGTGCCAGCAGTTTAGCCGCTACTCCCTATGGCTACACCTTC. The V gene is TRBV28, the J gene TRBJ1-2; D ambiguous. V was trimmed by 2 bases and J by 4 bases, leaving 11 bases between them. Germline-derived CDR1 and CDR2 are MDHEN and SYDVKM. CDR3 length: 14 amino acids.

The CDR3 spells CASSLLVAGAETQYF. CDR3 DNA sequence: TGTGCCAGCAGCTTATTAGTAGCGGGAGCGGAGACCCAGTACTTC. The chain uses TRBV11-2 and TRBJ2-5, with 9 bases identical to TRBD2. Germline assignment: CDR1 SGHAT and CDR2 FQNNGV. The CDR3 spans 15 residues. V was clipped by 2 bases and J by 5 bases; unmatched bases: 6.

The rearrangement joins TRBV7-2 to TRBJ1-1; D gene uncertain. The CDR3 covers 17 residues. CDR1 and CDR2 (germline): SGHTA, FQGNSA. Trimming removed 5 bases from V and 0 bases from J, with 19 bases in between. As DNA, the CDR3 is TGTGCCAGCAGCCCCTATAGGAATCTCCGTATGAACACTGAAGCTTTCTTT. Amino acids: CASSPYRNLRMNTEAFF. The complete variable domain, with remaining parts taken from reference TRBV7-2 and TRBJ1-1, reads GAGVSQSPSNKVTEKGKDVELRCDPISGHTALYWYRQSLGQGLEFLIYFQGNSAPDKSGLPSDRFSAERTGGSVSTLTIQRTQQEDSAVYLCASSPYRNLRMNTEAFFGQGTRLTVV.

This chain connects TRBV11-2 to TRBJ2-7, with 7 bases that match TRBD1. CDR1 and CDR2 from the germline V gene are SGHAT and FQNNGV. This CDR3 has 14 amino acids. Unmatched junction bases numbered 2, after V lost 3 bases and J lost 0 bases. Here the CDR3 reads CASSLGQRSYEQYV. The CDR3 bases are TGTGCCAGCAGCTTGGGACAGCGCTCCTACGAGCAGTACGTC.

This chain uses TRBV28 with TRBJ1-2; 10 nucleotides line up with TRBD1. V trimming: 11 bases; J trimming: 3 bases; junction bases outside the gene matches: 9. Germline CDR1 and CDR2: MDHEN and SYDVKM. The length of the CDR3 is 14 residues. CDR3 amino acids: CAVFPGTGDYGYTF. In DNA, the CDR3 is TGTGCCGTATTTCCCGGGACAGGGGACTATGGCTACACCTTC.

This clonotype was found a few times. The CDR3 region has the DNA TGTGCCAGCAGCTTAAAGCGGGATGGGTACACAGATACGCAGTATTTT. This encodes CASSLKRDGYTDTQYF. This sequence joins TRBV7-2 and TRBJ2-3, with 7 bases matching TRBD2. The CDR3 runs to 16 residues. Germline loops: CDR1 SGHTA, CDR2 FQGNSA. V was pared by 2 bases and J by 2 bases, with 7 bases of the junction left unmatched. The whole variable domain, remainder taken from reference TRBV7-2 and TRBJ2-3, is GAGVSQSPSNKVTEKGKDVELRCDPISGHTALYWYRQSLGQGLEFLIYFQGNSAPDKSGLPSDRFSAERTGGSVSTLTIQRTQQEDSAVYLCASSLKRDGYTDTQYFGPGTRLTVL.

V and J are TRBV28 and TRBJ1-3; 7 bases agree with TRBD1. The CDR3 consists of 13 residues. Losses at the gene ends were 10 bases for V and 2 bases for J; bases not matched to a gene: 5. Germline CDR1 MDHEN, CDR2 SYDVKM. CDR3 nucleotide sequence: TGTGCCACCCGCAGGGGGACTGGAAACACCATATATTTT. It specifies CATRRGTGNTIYF.

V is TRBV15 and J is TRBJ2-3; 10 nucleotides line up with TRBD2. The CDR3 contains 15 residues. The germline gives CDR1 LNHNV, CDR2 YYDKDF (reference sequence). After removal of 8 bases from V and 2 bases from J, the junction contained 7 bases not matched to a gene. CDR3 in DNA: TGTGCCACCTCCCCGGGACTAGCGCACACAGATACGCAGTATTTT. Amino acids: CATSPGLAHTDTQYF.

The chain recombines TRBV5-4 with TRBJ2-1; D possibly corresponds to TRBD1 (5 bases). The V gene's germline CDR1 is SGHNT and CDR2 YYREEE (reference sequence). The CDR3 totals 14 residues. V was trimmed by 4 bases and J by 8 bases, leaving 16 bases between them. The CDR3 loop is CASSRDSQYDEQFF. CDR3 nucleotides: TGTGCCAGCAGCCGAGACAGTCAGTATGATGAGCAGTTCTTC.

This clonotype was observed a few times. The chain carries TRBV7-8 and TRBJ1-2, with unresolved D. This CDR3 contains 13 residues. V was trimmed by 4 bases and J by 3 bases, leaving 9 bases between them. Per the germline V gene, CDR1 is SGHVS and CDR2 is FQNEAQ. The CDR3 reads CASSSDGYYGYTF. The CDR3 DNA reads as TGTGCCAGCAGCTCGGACGGATACTATGGCTACACCTTC.

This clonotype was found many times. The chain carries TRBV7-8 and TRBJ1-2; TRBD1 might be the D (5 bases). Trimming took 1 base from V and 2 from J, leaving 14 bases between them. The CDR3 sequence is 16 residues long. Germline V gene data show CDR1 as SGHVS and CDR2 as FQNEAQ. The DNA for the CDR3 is TGTGCCAGCAGCTTAGGGGCCGCCAGGGTGAACTATGGCTACACCTTC. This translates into CASSLGAARVNYGYTF.

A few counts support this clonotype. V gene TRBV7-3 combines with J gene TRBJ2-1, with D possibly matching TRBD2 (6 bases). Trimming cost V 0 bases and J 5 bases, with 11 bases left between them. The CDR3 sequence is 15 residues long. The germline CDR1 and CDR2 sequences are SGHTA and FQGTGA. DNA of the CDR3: TGTGCCAGCAGCTTAACCGGTGCGGGGAACAATGAGCAGTTCTTC. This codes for CASSLTGAGNNEQFF. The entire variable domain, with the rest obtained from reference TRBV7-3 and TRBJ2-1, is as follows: GAGVSQTPSNKVTEKGKYVELRCDPISGHTALYWYRQSLGQGPEFLIYFQGTGAADDSGLPNDRFFAVRPEGSVSTLKIQRTERGDSAVYLCASSLTGAGNNEQFFGPGTRLTVL.

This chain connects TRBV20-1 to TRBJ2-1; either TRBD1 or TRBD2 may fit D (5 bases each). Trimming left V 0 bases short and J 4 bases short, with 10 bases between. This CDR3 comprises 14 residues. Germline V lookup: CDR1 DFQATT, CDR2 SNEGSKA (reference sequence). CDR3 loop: CSARDWGKYNEQFF. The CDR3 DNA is TGCAGTGCTAGAGATTGGGGGAAATACAATGAGCAGTTCTTC.

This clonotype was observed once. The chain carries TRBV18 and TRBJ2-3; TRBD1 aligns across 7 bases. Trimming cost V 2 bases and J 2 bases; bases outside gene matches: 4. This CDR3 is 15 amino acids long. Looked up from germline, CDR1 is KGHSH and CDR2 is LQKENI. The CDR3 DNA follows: TGTGCCAGCTCACCAAGACAGGGAATCACAGATACGCAGTATTTT. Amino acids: CASSPRQGITDTQYF.

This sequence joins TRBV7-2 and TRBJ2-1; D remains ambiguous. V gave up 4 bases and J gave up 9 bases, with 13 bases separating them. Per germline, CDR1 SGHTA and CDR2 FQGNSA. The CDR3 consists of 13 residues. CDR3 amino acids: CASSSPTIGEQFF. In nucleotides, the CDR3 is TGTGCCAGCAGCTCCCCCACGATAGGTGAGCAGTTCTTC.